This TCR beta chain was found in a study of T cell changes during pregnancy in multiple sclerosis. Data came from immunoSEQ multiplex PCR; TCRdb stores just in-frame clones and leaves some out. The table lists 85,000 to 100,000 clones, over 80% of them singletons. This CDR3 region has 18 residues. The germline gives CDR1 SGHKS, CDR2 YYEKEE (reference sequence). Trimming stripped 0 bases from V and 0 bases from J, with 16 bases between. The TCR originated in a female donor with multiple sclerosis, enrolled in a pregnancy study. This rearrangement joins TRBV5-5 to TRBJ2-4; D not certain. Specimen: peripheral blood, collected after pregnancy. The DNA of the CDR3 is TGTGCCAGCAGCTTGGGAGCGCAAGCTGGATTAGCCAAAAACATTCAGTACTTC. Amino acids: CASSLGAQAGLAKNIQYF.